These 30 T cell receptor beta chains share one sample of origin, sequenced in a study of identical twins. TCRdb ran MiXCR on the 5' RACE reads and lists one entry per CDR3 protein. Of 500,000 to 650,000 distinct CDR3 sequences listed, around 7.4% are singletons. A further study also used this sample, focusing on yellow fever vaccine responses in identical twins.

Specimen: PBMCs. The receptors stem from a woman younger than 35 in good health.

V and J are TRBV10-3 and TRBJ1-1; no firm D call. Trimming pared 1 base from V and 6 bases from J, leaving 9 bases between. In germline, CDR1 is ENHRY, CDR2 SYGVKD. This CDR3 spans 13 amino acids. CDR3 protein: CAISEFLKAEAFF. The CDR3, as DNA: TGTGCCATCAGTGAGTTTCTAAAGGCTGAAGCTTTCTTT.

The CDR3 loop is CASSFPDFGPGELFF. DNA of the CDR3: TGTGCCAGCAGCTTCCCTGATTTCGGTCCCGGGGAGCTGTTTTTT. The genes are TRBV7-9 and TRBJ2-2; no clear D. The length of the CDR3 is 15 residues. CDR1 is SEHNR and CDR2 is FQNEAQ in the germline V gene (reference sequence). V was cut by 3 bases and J by 6 bases, with 14 bases left in between. Looking up the rest from reference TRBV7-9 and TRBJ2-2 gives the full variable domain: DTGVSQNPRHKITKRGQNVTFRCDPISEHNRLYWYRQTLGQGPEFLTYFQNEAQLEKSRLLSDRFSAERPKGSFSTLEIQRTEQGDSAMYLCASSFPDFGPGELFFGEGSRLTVL.

J is TRBJ2-6 and V is TRBV3-1; TRBD2 aligns across 9 bases. J gave up 0 bases and V 6 bases, and 6 bases lay outside the gene matches. Germline V lookup: CDR1 LGHDT, CDR2 YNNKEL (reference sequence). The CDR3 sequence is 17 residues long. The CDR3 reads CASSQRGAGSGANVLTF. The CDR3 DNA is TGTGCCAGCAGTCAGCGGGGGGCGGGCTCTGGGGCCAACGTCCTGACTTTC. Using reference TRBV3-1 and TRBJ2-6 for the parts outside the CDR3, the full variable domain is DTAVSQTPKYLVTQMGNDKSIKCEQNLGHDTMYWYKQDSKKFLKIMFSYNNKELIINETVPNRFSPKSPDKAHLNLHINSLELGDSAVYFCASSQRGAGSGANVLTFGAGSRLTVL.

This clonotype was detected ten times or more. V gene TRBV5-5 combines with J gene TRBJ2-7; 7 bases are a match to TRBD1. The trim removed 4 bases at V and 2 bases at J, leaving 15 bases unmatched. The CDR3 is 17 amino acids. The germline V gene has CDR1 SGHKS and CDR2 YYEKEE (reference sequence). The CDR3 region is CASSPHDRVSLAYEQYV. Written as DNA, the CDR3 is TGTGCCAGCAGCCCCCATGACAGGGTTTCACTAGCCTACGAGCAGTACGTC.

The chain couples TRBV2 to TRBJ2-7; TRBD2 is a possible D gene (6 bases). V dropped 5 bases and J dropped 3 bases, with 11 bases sitting between them. The V gene's germline CDR1 is SNHLY and CDR2 FYNNEI. The CDR3 length is 13 residues. The CDR3 here is CASSQEGIYEQYF. In DNA form, the CDR3 reads TGTGCCAGCAGTCAGGAGGGGATCTACGAGCAGTACTTC.

The chain carries TRBV28 and TRBJ1-5, with 11 bases fitting TRBD1. J gave up 7 bases and V 3 bases, and 8 bases lay outside the gene matches. The CDR3 is 16 residues long. Germline CDR1 reads MDHEN; CDR2 reads SYDVKM. The CDR3, as DNA: TGTGCCAGCAGTTTTCGGGACAGGGGGTTTATGCAGCCCCAGCATTTT. It translates to CASSFRDRGFMQPQHF.

The chain recombines TRBV19 with TRBJ1-5; D is unclear. The CDR3 consists of 14 residues. Trimming removed 1 base at V and 0 bases at J, with 4 bases between. Germline V gives CDR1 LNHDA, CDR2 SQIVND (reference sequence). The CDR3 coding sequence is TGTGCCAGTAGTATAGGGGATAGCAATCAGCCCCAGCATTTT. It encodes CASSIGDSNQPQHF.

This clonotype appeared many times. V and J are TRBV12-3 or TRBV12-4 and TRBJ2-1, with TRBD2 matching 10 bases. V lost 3 bases, J lost 7 bases, and 6 bases stayed unmatched. CDR3 length: 15 amino acids. The CDR3 bases are TGTGCCAGCAGTTTGTCTAGCGGGAGTCCAAATGAGCAGTTCTTC. Amino acids: CASSLSSGSPNEQFF.

This clonotype was counted a few times. This chain links TRBV7-2 with TRBJ2-7; 8 positions agree with TRBD1. CDR3 size: 14 residues. The germline CDR1 and CDR2 sequences are SGHTA and FQGNSA. With V trimmed by 3 bases and J by 4 bases, 5 bases remained unmatched. CDR3 protein: CASSFQGATYEQYF. The CDR3 nucleotides read TGTGCCAGCAGCTTCCAGGGGGCGACTTACGAGCAGTACTTC.

The chain links TRBV2 to TRBJ2-5; D may correspond to TRBD1 or TRBD2 (6 bases each). This CDR3 has 18 amino acids. Germline values: CDR1 SNHLY, CDR2 FYNNEI. Trimming cost V 6 bases and J 5 bases, with 28 bases left between them. CDR3 loop: CASSLGGPALALGETQYF. CDR3 bases: TGTGCCAGCAGCTTGGGGGGCCCGGCCCTCGCCCTCGGGGAGACCCAGTACTTC.

In its sample, this clonotype was seen many times. The chain links TRBV29-1 to TRBJ1-2; possibly TRBD1 for D (5 bases). Trimming pared 5 bases from V and 8 bases from J, leaving 15 bases between. This CDR3 is 12 amino acids long. Germline V CDR1 and CDR2: SQVTM, ANQGSEA. In DNA form, the CDR3 reads TGCAGCGTTTGGGGGGGAAGTGGAGGCTACACCTTC. Translating gives CSVWGGSGGYTF.

V and J are TRBV5-5 and TRBJ2-7; either TRBD1 or TRBD2 may fit D (5 bases each). The CDR3 consists of 15 residues. The germline gives CDR1 SGHKS, CDR2 YYEKEE (reference sequence). V was cut by 2 bases and J by 4 bases, with 16 bases left in between. CDR3 sequence: CASSFQPGPQYEQYF. CDR3 nucleotides: TGTGCCAGCAGCTTCCAACCGGGACCCCAATACGAGCAGTACTTC.

This clonotype occurred many times. The chain couples TRBV2 to TRBJ2-2; a weak D match, TRBD1 (7 bases). CDR1 and CDR2 from the germline V gene are SNHLY and FYNNEI. V was cut by 8 bases and J by 6 bases, with 19 bases left in between. The CDR3 is 15 amino acids. The CDR3 DNA follows: TGTGCCAGCTCAGGGGGGCAGGTGTACCCCGGGGAGCTGTTTTTT. As protein: CASSGGQVYPGELFF.

The genes are TRBV29-1 and TRBJ2-2; TRBD2 might be the D (5 bases). CDR1 and CDR2 from the germline V gene are SQVTM and ANQGSEA. The V and J ends lost 6 bases and 2 bases respectively, with 13 bases between them. The CDR3 is made up of 14 amino acids. The CDR3 region has the DNA TGCAGCGTACAAGACGGGAAAAACACCGGGGAGCTGTTTTTT. Protein sequence: CSVQDGKNTGELFF.

This clonotype appeared many times. This chain joins TRBV5-1 and TRBJ1-5; TRBD1 might be the D (6 bases). The CDR3 extends over 15 amino acids. CDR1 is SGHRS, CDR2 YFSETQ, per germline. The ends were cut back, 5 bases at V and 6 bases at J, with 18 bases in the middle. CDR3 in DNA: TGCGCCAGCAGTGAGAGTCCGGGGGCAGGTCAGCCCCAGCATTTT. Translating gives CASSESPGAGQPQHF.

This clonotype showed up many times. The chain joins TRBV12-3 or TRBV12-4 to TRBJ2-2; D call uncertain. V was pared by 6 bases and J by 3 bases, with 5 bases between. The CDR3 has 12 residues. The CDR3 bases are TGTGCCAGCAGCCCTCACACCGGGGAGCTGTTTTTT. Translated, it gives CASSPHTGELFF.

This clonotype was recorded at least ten times. The chain recombines TRBV12-3 or TRBV12-4 with TRBJ2-7; no clear D gene. V was clipped by 2 bases and J by 3 bases, with 5 bases between them. CDR3 length: 12 residues. The CDR3 DNA reads TGTGCCAGCAGTTTAACGCTCTACGAGCAGTACTTC. Its protein is CASSLTLYEQYF.

This clonotype was detected ten times or more. The chain is built from TRBV2 and TRBJ2-1; 10 nucleotides align to TRBD1. CDR1 is SNHLY, CDR2 FYNNEI, per germline. With 8 bases clipped from V and 8 bases from J, the junction kept 15 bases outside the gene matches. The CDR3 totals 16 residues. The CDR3 DNA sequence: TGTGCCAGCCTTAGGGGCCGGGACAGGGGAAGGGATGAGCAGTTCTTC. It translates to CASLRGRDRGRDEQFF.

CDR3 in amino acids: CSARRVAGGPAYNEQFF. The CDR3 coding sequence is TGCAGTGCTAGGAGAGTAGCGGGAGGGCCCGCCTACAATGAGCAGTTCTTC. The chain has TRBV20-1 and TRBJ2-1, with 11 bases that match TRBD2. V shed 3 bases, J shed 2 bases, and the junction held 9 bases outside the gene matches. CDR1 is DFQATT and CDR2 is SNEGSKA in the germline V gene (reference sequence). The CDR3 totals 17 residues.

This chain connects TRBV11-1 to TRBJ2-1; 9 bases map to TRBD2. The ends lost 1 base at V and 0 bases at J; junction bases unmatched: 16. CDR1 SGHAT and CDR2 FQDESV come from the germline V gene (reference sequence). This CDR3 region has 21 residues. The CDR3 region has the DNA TGTGCCAGCAGCTTAGGAGGGGTAGCGGGGGCGCGTTTAAGCTCCTACAATGAGCAGTTCTTC. It codes for CASSLGGVAGARLSSYNEQFF.

The chain joins TRBV20-1 to TRBJ2-1, with 9 bases that match TRBD2. The V and J ends lost 0 bases and 7 bases, in that order; junction bases with no gene match: 10. This CDR3 region has 16 residues. Per the germline V gene, CDR1 is DFQATT and CDR2 is SNEGSKA (reference sequence). CDR3 protein: CSARDGRRGGENEQFF. The CDR3 coding sequence is TGCAGTGCTAGAGATGGGCGGCGGGGGGGCGAAAATGAGCAGTTCTTC.

This clonotype was observed at least ten times. The genes are TRBV6-1 and TRBJ1-2; D remains ambiguous. The V gene lost 8 bases and the J gene lost 0 bases, with 10 bases spanning the gap. CDR1 MNHNS and CDR2 SASEGT come from the germline V gene. This CDR3 is built from 13 residues. CDR3 loop: CASGPQANYGYTF. Written as DNA, the CDR3 is TGTGCCAGCGGACCCCAGGCTAACTATGGCTACACCTTC.

This clonotype has a count of ten or more. The V call is TRBV12-3 or TRBV12-4, the J call TRBJ2-5, with 12 bases that match TRBD2. J was trimmed by 2 bases and V by 4 bases; bases with no gene match: 2. This CDR3 region has 15 residues. CDR3: CASSWTSGVQETQYF. The CDR3 DNA reads as TGTGCCAGCAGTTGGACTAGCGGGGTACAAGAGACCCAGTACTTC.

The V and J genes are TRBV28 and TRBJ1-4, with D possibly TRBD1 on 6 matching bases. Trimming left V 5 bases short and J 7 bases short, with 17 bases between. The CDR3 contains 15 residues. Germline V gene sequence: CDR1 MDHEN, CDR2 SYDVKM. CDR3 bases: TGTGCCAGCAGTACTAGGGGGGCAGGCGGTGAAAAACTGTTTTTT. It codes for CASSTRGAGGEKLFF. The whole variable domain, remainder taken from reference TRBV28 and TRBJ1-4, is DVKVTQSSRYLVKRTGEKVFLECVQDMDHENMFWYRQDPGLGLRLIYFSYDVKMKEKGDIPEGYSVSREKKERFSLILESASTNQTSMYLCASSTRGAGGEKLFFGSGTQLSVL.

This clonotype was counted many times. CDR3 sequence: CASSSEGGLSSYNEQFF. In DNA, the CDR3 is TGCGCCAGCAGCAGCGAGGGCGGCTTGAGCTCCTACAATGAGCAGTTCTTC. The V gene is TRBV5-1, the J gene TRBJ2-1, with TRBD2 as a possible D gene (5 bases). This CDR3 is 17 amino acids long. V lost 4 bases, J lost 0 bases, and 17 bases lay in between. From germline, CDR1 is SGHRS and CDR2 YFSETQ.

The chain has TRBV6-1 and TRBJ2-3; D might be TRBD1 (6 bases). Germline CDR1 MNHNS, CDR2 SASEGT. The length of the CDR3 is 16 residues. V shed 0 bases and J shed 3 bases, with 13 bases lying between them. CDR3 nucleotide sequence: TGTGCCAGCAGTGAAGCTATTGGACAGACAACAGATACGCAGTATTTT. Its protein is CASSEAIGQTTDTQYF.

This clonotype was counted a few times. The J gene is TRBJ2-1, the V gene TRBV28, with 7 bases matching TRBD1. This CDR3 comprises 15 residues. The germline V gene has CDR1 MDHEN and CDR2 SYDVKM. The V segment lost 4 bases and the J segment 0 bases; nucleotides outside the gene matches: 3. The CDR3 DNA sequence: TGTGCCAGCAGTTCGGGACAGCTCTCCTACAATGAGCAGTTCTTC. Encoded protein: CASSSGQLSYNEQFF.

This clonotype was seen a handful of times. This chain uses TRBV7-9 with TRBJ2-1, with D possibly TRBD1 on 6 matching bases. The germline gives CDR1 SEHNR, CDR2 FQNEAQ (reference sequence). The CDR3 is 13 residues long. Trimming shortened V by 6 bases and J by 8 bases, and 14 bases separated the two germline ends. The CDR3 region is CASSFTGSHEQFF. CDR3 nucleotide sequence: TGTGCCAGCAGTTTTACAGGGTCGCATGAGCAGTTCTTC.

The CDR3 loop is CAISTGTGPYEQYF. Here the CDR3 DNA reads TGTGCCATCAGTACCGGGACAGGGCCCTACGAGCAGTACTTC. The chain is built from TRBV10-3 and TRBJ2-7; 9 bases match TRBD1. Germline CDR1 ENHRY, CDR2 SYGVKD. Trimming took 5 bases from V and 2 from J; bases not matched to a gene: 4. CDR3 length equals 14 residues.

V gene TRBV20-1 combines with J gene TRBJ2-1; 15 nucleotides align to TRBD2. This CDR3 spans 19 amino acids. Germline trimming cut 0 bases from V and 7 bases from J; bases unmatched to any gene: 13. Per the germline V gene, CDR1 is DFQATT and CDR2 is SNEGSKA (reference sequence). CDR3 sequence reads: CSARDPRTSGRAVGNEQFF. Here the CDR3 DNA reads TGCAGTGCTAGAGACCCGAGGACTAGCGGGAGGGCCGTGGGGAATGAGCAGTTCTTC.